What follows describes a single T cell receptor (beta chain). The target antigen is unknown. The data originate from a study of T-cell reconstitution after alpha-beta-depleted transplantation in children. This sample's TCRbeta library carried unique molecular identifier barcodes. TCRdb processed the PCR reads anew with MiXCR; each CDR3 protein has one entry. The data contain around 700,000 distinct CDR3 sequences, around 14% of them seen just once; the ten biggest clones take up about 0.79%. Study-wide points: Expanded graft clones, several hundred of them, were reportedly the source of alpha-beta T cells about two months after transplant. Diversity and T-cell counts at one year after transplant derived mostly from new T cells. Surviving recipient T cells and intrathymic progenitors accounted for some patients' high TCRbeta diversity at day 60.

The CDR3 is made up of 17 amino acids. V gave up 3 bases and J gave up 4 bases, with 18 bases separating them. The germline V gene encodes CDR1 SGHTA and CDR2 FQGNSA. The TCR was taken from a girl aged 2-10 years with congenital amegakaryocytic thrombocytopenia, due to receive a stem cell transplant. The chain uses TRBV7-2 and TRBJ2-2, with D maybe TRBD2 (5 bases). The source was PBMCs, collected before TCRalphabeta/CD19-depleted stem cell transplant. Written as DNA, the CDR3 is TGTGCCAGCAGCTTCCAAGTTCAAATAGCGCGCACCGGGGAGCTGTTTTTT. This sequence encodes CASSFQVQIARTGELFF. Complete variable domain (other parts from reference TRBV7-2 and TRBJ2-2): GAGVSQSPSNKVTEKGKDVELRCDPISGHTALYWYRQSLGQGLEFLIYFQGNSAPDKSGLPSDRFSAERTGGSVSTLTIQRTQQEDSAVYLCASSFQVQIARTGELFFGEGSRLTVL.